This record concerns one TCR beta chain sequence. From germline, CDR1 is WNHNN and CDR2 SYGVQD (reference sequence). This CDR3 comprises 18 residues. V lost 5 bases to trimming and J lost 2 bases; unmatched junction nucleotides: 15. The data belong to a study of blood T cell repertoires in COVID-19. Study-wide background: Researchers got acute and convalescent COVID-19 samples from the United States, Italy and Spain.

Authors' data handling: Amplification of reference gene primers was used by the study to estimate nucleated cell counts. Repertoires were generated with immunoSEQ multiplex PCR, while TCRdb's copy carries only in-frame clones and drops some. Clonal size and the V and J genes are those of that table, whereas D and trimming came from the DNA. This table holds over 60,000 clones, roughly 81% found once. The rearrangement links TRBV10-1 to TRBJ2-5; TRBD1 agrees at 9 bases. Sample: peripheral blood. This clonotype originated in a human donor in a cohort sampled during active COVID-19. The CDR3, as DNA: TGCGCCAGCAGTTGGACAGGGGATGAAATTACAGTACAAGAGACCCAGTACTTC. Residues: CASSWTGDEITVQETQYF.